The 16 T cell receptor beta chains presented below share a single source sample, sequenced in a study of T-cell memory formation after mild COVID-19 (dated by TCRdb to about 2021). The library was produced with 5' RACE. The sequencing machine was an Illumina NovaSeq 6000. TCRdb passed the public sequencing reads through fastp at Q25 and MiXCR, retaining productive beta sequences. When rows share a CDR3 protein, they turn into one entry using the most common DNA and genes. The sample table shows a few hundred thousand distinct CDR3 sequences, and around a sixth are seen once. The top ten clonotypes cover roughly 21% of the sample. Input material: PBMCs or a T cell subset sorted from them (not recorded which). The receptor set was obtained from a man younger than 30 who had mild COVID-19 (a few samples of this study predate the infection). The sample titles of this study are shuffled in the database, so cell type and time point are left out; the donor was told from shared clones.

The chain carries TRBV12-3 or TRBV12-4 and TRBJ1-1, with D maybe TRBD1 (5 bases). V lost 5 bases and J lost 6, with 10 bases in between. The CDR3 is 12 amino acids. The CDR3 region is CASSGDFAEAFF. CDR3 nucleotides: TGTGCCAGCAGTGGGGACTTCGCTGAAGCTTTCTTT.

This clonotype has a handful of counts. The rearrangement uses TRBV10-3 and TRBJ2-2; D gene uncertain. This CDR3 is built from 14 residues. CDR1 and CDR2 from the germline V gene are ENHRY and SYGVKD. The ends were cut back, 3 bases at V and 7 bases at J, with 12 bases in the middle. The CDR3 is CAISEAGFIGELFF. The DNA of the CDR3 is TGTGCCATCAGTGAAGCCGGGTTCATCGGGGAGCTGTTTTTT.

This clonotype has just a few counts. The V gene is TRBV29-1, the J gene TRBJ1-2; tentative D call: TRBD1 (5 bases). Trimming removed 4 bases from V and 8 bases from J, with 14 bases in between. Looked up from germline, CDR1 is SQVTM and CDR2 is ANQGSEA. The CDR3 is 12 amino acids. The CDR3 region is CSVANGARGYTF. DNA of the CDR3: TGCAGCGTTGCGAACGGGGCGAGAGGCTACACCTTC.

This clonotype showed up just a few times. The rearrangement uses TRBV4-1 and TRBJ1-5; D is uncertain. The CDR3 totals 18 residues. Germline V lookup: CDR1 MGHRA, CDR2 YSYEKL. V gave up 0 bases and J gave up 0 bases, with 15 bases separating them. The CDR3, as DNA: TGCGCCAGCAGCCAAGATCTTCCCGCGCAGTATAGCAATCAGCCCCAGCATTTT. It translates to CASSQDLPAQYSNQPQHF.

This clonotype has only a few counts. This sequence joins TRBV27 and TRBJ1-5; D gene unclear. Trimming removed 8 bases from V and 1 base from J, with 15 bases in between. Looked up from germline, CDR1 is MNHEY and CDR2 is SMNVEV (reference sequence). The CDR3 sequence is 15 residues long. CDR3 region: CASSRFKLSNQPQHF. The DNA of the CDR3 is TGTGCCAGCTCCCGGTTCAAACTGAGCAATCAGCCCCAGCATTTT.

This clonotype has a single count. The chain is built from TRBV4-1 and TRBJ2-1; 7 bases are shared with TRBD1. This CDR3 comprises 16 residues. The junction had 10 bases not matched to a gene; V was cut back by 0 bases and J by 8 bases. The germline gives CDR1 MGHRA, CDR2 YSYEKL. CDR3 nucleotide sequence: TGCGCCAGCAGCCAAGATCGGCCAGGGGGATTCGATGAGCAGTTCTTC. Translating gives CASSQDRPGGFDEQFF.

This clonotype was counted only a few times. The rearrangement joins TRBV4-2 to TRBJ1-1; perhaps TRBD1 as D (6 bases). Germline V lookup: CDR1 LGHNA, CDR2 YNFKEQ. The CDR3 is 14 residues long. Trimming cost V 1 base and J 4 bases, with 10 bases left between them. CDR3 DNA: TGTGCCAGCAGCCAAGGACAGGTTATCACTGAAGCTTTCTTT. Amino acid sequence: CASSQGQVITEAFF.

This clonotype was detected a few times. V gene TRBV7-3 combines with J gene TRBJ2-3, with D maybe TRBD2 (6 bases). V lost 7 bases and J 0 bases, leaving 11 bases between the germline ends. The CDR3 loop spans 14 amino acids. The germline V gene has CDR1 SGHTA and CDR2 FQGTGA. The CDR3 coding sequence is TGTGCCAGCACATTCGGGGGAAGCACAGATACGCAGTATTTT. It specifies CASTFGGSTDTQYF.

The chain joins TRBV4-1 to TRBJ1-6; D unresolved. Trimming removed 4 bases from V and 8 bases from J, with 12 bases in between. The CDR3 length is 14 residues. Germline V gene data show CDR1 as MGHRA and CDR2 as YSYEKL. The CDR3 sequence is CASSPRSVDSPLHF. The CDR3 DNA is TGCGCCAGCAGCCCAAGATCAGTGGATTCACCCCTCCACTTT.

This clonotype appeared many times. This chain connects TRBV4-1 to TRBJ2-2; D is ambiguous. The V and J ends lost 1 base and 1 base respectively, with 7 bases between them. The CDR3 length is 15 residues. The V gene's germline CDR1 is MGHRA and CDR2 YSYEKL. CDR3 sequence reads: CASSQVGLNTGELFF. The CDR3 DNA reads TGCGCCAGCAGCCAAGTTGGCCTGAACACCGGGGAGCTGTTTTTT.

This clonotype showed up just a few times. This rearrangement joins TRBV6-6 to TRBJ2-7; D remains ambiguous. CDR1 is MNHNY, CDR2 SVGAGI, per germline (reference sequence). V shed 3 bases and J shed 1 base, with 13 bases lying between them. The CDR3 is made up of 15 amino acids. The CDR3 DNA reads TGTGCCAGCAGTTATCGAGAGGATGCATCCTACGAGCAGTACGTC. Encoded protein: CASSYREDASYEQYV.

This clonotype was seen only a few times. The chain employs TRBV7-2 and TRBJ1-2; 7 bases match TRBD1. Germline V gene sequence: CDR1 SGHTA, CDR2 FQGNSA. With V trimmed by 3 bases and J by 5 bases, 3 bases remained unmatched. This CDR3 contains 13 residues. The CDR3 is CASSFIQGYGYTF. For the CDR3, the DNA is TGTGCCAGCAGCTTCATACAGGGGTATGGCTACACCTTC.

CDR3 bases: TGTGCCAGCCAGACCTACGAGCAGTACTTC. Translating gives CASQTYEQYF. This chain uses TRBV2 with TRBJ2-7; D call uncertain. Deletions cut 8 bases from V and 2 bases from J, with 4 bases between. Germline V gene data show CDR1 as SNHLY and CDR2 as FYNNEI. The CDR3 length is 10 residues.

This clonotype was detected a few times. This chain uses TRBV12-3 or TRBV12-4 with TRBJ1-3; TRBD1 matches at 11 bases. The junction had 10 bases not matched to a gene; V was cut back by 5 bases and J by 4 bases. The CDR3 consists of 17 residues. CDR3 protein: CASSLGPDRGQGNTIYF. DNA of the CDR3: TGTGCCAGCAGTCTAGGGCCGGACAGGGGGCAAGGAAACACCATATATTTT.

The J gene is TRBJ2-5, the V gene TRBV12-3 or TRBV12-4; 10 positions agree with TRBD1. The CDR3 contains 15 residues. After removal of 6 bases from V and 3 bases from J, the junction contained 7 bases not matched to a gene. This CDR3 reads CASSLKGQGKETQYF. Here the CDR3 DNA reads TGTGCCAGCAGCTTAAAGGGACAGGGGAAAGAGACCCAGTACTTC.

This clonotype occurred once. The chain is built from TRBV15 and TRBJ1-1; D may be TRBD1 (5 bases). Germline CDR1 reads LNHNV; CDR2 reads YYDKDF (reference sequence). This CDR3 has 14 residues. The ends were cut back, 0 bases at V and 1 base at J, with 6 bases in the middle. The CDR3 region has the DNA TGTGCCACCAGCAGAGACGACAGGAACACTGAAGCTTTCTTT. Translated: CATSRDDRNTEAFF.